This T cell receptor (beta chain) stems from a study of blood T cell repertoires in COVID-19. Overall study: The samples span acute and convalescent COVID-19 from the United States, Italy and Spain. T cells, B-cell-depleted T cells, or PBMCs provided the cDNA or gDNA that served as material.

Profiled with immunoSEQ multiplex PCR; TCRdb holds only in-frame clones, not every one. The sample consists of about 280,000 clones, 80% to 95% of them appearing once. Exposed enrollees had met someone with a PCR-confirmed or clinician-diagnosed COVID-19 case at some point within the 2 weeks before study entry. Germline loops: CDR1 KGHDR, CDR2 SFDVKD. Trimming removed 4 bases at V and 5 bases at J, with 10 bases between. The CDR3 is made up of 13 amino acids. The chain uses TRBV24-1 and TRBJ1-1; TRBD1 might be the D (6 bases). This TCR derives from a man between 40 and 49 years old who had been exposed to COVID-19. What was sequenced was PBMCs or T cells enriched from blood (not recorded which). CDR3 nucleotides: TGTGCCACCAGTGAGACAGGTAAGACTGAAGCTTTCTTT. It encodes CATSETGKTEAFF.